This T cell receptor (beta chain) was captured by sequencing in a study of early T cells in non-severe SARS-CoV-2 infection. Study-wide context: Alpha and beta chains were unpaired, from unsorted whole-blood bulk RNA.

As part of library construction, unique molecular identifiers were attached to individual cDNA molecules. TCRdb itself ran the 5' RACE reads through MiXCR, one entry per CDR3 protein. The profile shows tens of thousands of distinct CDR3 sequences, roughly 9.1% of them singletons. With regard to this clonotype: What it recognizes is unknown. A single base separates this from a much larger clone, so it may be a read error.

Whole-study findings and limits: Matching with VDJdb favored anti-spike CD8 responses (missing private and CD4 specificities).

The origin of this receptor is an adult who was a healthcare worker with PCR-confirmed SARS-CoV-2 infection or an uninfected control (not recorded which). This material consisted of whole blood, taken at baseline.

Here the CDR3 reads CASTFGSASYEQYF. CDR3 DNA: TGCGCCAGCACCTTCGGCAGTGCTTCCTACGAGCAGTACTTC. The V and J genes are TRBV5-1 and TRBJ2-7; D call uncertain. The ends were cut back, 6 bases at V and 1 base at J, with 14 bases in the middle. CDR1 is SGHRS and CDR2 is YFSETQ in the germline V gene. CDR3 length: 14 residues.